A few counts support the clone carrying this TCR beta chain. Its antigen is currently unknown. The donors were all healthy and Caucasian. The CDR3 runs to 16 residues. CDR1 and CDR2 (germline): SGHDN, FVKESK. V lost 0 bases and J lost 4; bases outside the gene matches: 3. The data belong to a study of identical twins. Study conclusions and caveats: Models predicted too little out-of-frame TCR alpha sharing in monozygotic twins.

TCRdb itself ran the 5' RACE reads through MiXCR, one entry per CDR3 protein. The sample holds 300,000 to 400,000 distinct CDR3 sequences, 9% to 15% seen once. These sequences were also reported in another study, on yellow fever vaccine responses in identical twins.

This chain links TRBV14 with TRBJ2-1, with 10 bases fitting TRBD2. Input material: CD8+ T cells sorted from blood. The TCR comes from a woman between 18 and 29 years old in good health. This CDR3 reads CASSQEELAGYNEQFF. CDR3 sequence (DNA): TGTGCCAGCAGCCAAGAAGAACTAGCGGGGTACAATGAGCAGTTCTTC.